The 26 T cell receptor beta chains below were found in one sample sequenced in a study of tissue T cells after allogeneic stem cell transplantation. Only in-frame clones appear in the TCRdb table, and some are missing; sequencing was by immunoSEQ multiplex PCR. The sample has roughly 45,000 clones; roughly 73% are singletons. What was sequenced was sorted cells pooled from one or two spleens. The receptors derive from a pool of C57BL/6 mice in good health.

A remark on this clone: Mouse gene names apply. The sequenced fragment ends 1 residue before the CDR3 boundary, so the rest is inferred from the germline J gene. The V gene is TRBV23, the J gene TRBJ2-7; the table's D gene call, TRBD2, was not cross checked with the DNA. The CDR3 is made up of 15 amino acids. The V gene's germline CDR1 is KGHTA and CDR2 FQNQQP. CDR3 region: CSSSQGLGGSYEQYF. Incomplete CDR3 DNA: TGCTCCAGCAGTCAAGGCCTGGGGGGCTCCTATGAACAGTAC.

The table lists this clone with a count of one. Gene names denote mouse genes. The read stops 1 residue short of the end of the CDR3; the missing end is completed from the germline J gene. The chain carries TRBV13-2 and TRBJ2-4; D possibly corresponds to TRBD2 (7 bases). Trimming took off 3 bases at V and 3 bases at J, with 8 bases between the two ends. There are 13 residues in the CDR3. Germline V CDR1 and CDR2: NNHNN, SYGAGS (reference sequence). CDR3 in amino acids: CASGGGAQNTLYF. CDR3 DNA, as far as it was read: TGTGCCAGCGGTGGGGGGGCGCAAAACACCTTGTAC.

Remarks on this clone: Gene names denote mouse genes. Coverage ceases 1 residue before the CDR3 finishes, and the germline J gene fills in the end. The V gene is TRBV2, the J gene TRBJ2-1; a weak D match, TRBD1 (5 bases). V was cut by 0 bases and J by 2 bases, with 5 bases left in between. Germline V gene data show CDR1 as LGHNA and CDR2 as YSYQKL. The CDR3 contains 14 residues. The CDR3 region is CASSQDRDYAEQFF. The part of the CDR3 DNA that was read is TGTGCCAGCAGCCAAGACAGGGACTATGCTGAGCAGTTC.

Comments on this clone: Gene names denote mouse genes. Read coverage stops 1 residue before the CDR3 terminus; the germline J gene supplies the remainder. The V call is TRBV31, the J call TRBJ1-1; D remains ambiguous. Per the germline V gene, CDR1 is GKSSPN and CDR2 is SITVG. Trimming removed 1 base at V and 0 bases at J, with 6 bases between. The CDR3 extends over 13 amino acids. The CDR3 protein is CAWSQIANTEVFF. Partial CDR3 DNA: TGTGCCTGGAGTCAGATAGCAAACACAGAAGTCTTC.

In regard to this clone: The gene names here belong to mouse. The CDR3 loop is CASSPLGIQDTQYF. The CDR3 DNA, read in part, is TGTGCCAGCAGCCCACTGGGGATCCAAGACACCCAGTAC. The rearrangement joins TRBV5 to TRBJ2-5, with TRBD2 identical over 7 bases. The CDR3 goes on 1 residue after the read ends, and that part is filled in from the germline J gene. The CDR3 has 14 amino acids. V lost 4 bases to trimming and J lost 2 bases; unmatched junction nucleotides: 3. Germline loops: CDR1 LGHNA, CDR2 YNLKQL (reference sequence).

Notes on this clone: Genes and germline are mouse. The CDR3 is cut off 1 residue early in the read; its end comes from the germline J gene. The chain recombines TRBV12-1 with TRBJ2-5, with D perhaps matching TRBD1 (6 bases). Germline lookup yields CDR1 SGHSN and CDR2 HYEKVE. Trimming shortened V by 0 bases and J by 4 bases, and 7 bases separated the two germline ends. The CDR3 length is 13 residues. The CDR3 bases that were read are TGTGCCAGCTCTCTCGGGACAAAAGACACCCAGTAC. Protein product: CASSLGTKDTQY. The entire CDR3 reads CASSLGTKDTQYF.

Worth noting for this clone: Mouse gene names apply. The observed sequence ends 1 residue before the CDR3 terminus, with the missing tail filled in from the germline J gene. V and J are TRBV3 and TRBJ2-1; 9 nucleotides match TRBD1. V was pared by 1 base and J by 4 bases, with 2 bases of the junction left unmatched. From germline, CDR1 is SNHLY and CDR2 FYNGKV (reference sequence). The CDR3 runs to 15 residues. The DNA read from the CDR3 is TGTGCCAGCAGCTTAGGAGGGACAGGGTATGCTGAGCAGTTC. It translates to CASSLGGTGYAEQF. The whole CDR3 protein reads CASSLGGTGYAEQFF.

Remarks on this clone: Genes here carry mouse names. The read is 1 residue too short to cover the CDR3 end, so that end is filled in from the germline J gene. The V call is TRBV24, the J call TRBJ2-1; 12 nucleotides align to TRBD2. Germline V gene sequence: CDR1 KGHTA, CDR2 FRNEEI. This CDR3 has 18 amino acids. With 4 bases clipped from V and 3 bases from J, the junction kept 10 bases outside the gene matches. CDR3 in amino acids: CASSQKRLGGRTYAEQFF. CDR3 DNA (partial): TGTGCCAGCAGTCAAAAAAGACTGGGGGGGCGCACCTATGCTGAGCAGTTC.

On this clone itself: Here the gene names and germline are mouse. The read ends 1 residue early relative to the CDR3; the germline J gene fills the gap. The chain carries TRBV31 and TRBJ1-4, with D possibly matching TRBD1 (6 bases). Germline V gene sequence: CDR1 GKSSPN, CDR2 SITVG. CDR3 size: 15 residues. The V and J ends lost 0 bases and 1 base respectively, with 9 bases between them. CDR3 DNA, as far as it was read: TGTGCCTGGAGTCTAGGGACAACTTCCAACGAAAGATTATTT. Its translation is CAWSLGTTSNERLF. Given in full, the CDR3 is CAWSLGTTSNERLFF.

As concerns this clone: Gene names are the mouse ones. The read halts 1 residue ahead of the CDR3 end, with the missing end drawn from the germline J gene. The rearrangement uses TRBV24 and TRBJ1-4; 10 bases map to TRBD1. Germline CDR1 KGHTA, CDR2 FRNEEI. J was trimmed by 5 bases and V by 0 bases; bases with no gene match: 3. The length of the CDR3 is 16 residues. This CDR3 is CASSLYWDRGNERLFF. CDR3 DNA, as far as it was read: TGTGCCAGCAGTCTGTATTGGGACAGGGGAAACGAAAGATTATTT.

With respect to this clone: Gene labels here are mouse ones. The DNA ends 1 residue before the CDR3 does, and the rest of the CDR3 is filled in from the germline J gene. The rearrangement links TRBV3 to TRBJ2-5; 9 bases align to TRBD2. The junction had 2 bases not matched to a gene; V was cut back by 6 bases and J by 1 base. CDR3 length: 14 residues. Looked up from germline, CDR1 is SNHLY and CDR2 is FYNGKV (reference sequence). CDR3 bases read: TGTGCCAGCAGAAGGACTGGGGACCAAGACACCCAGTAC. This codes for CASRRTGDQDTQY. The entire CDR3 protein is CASRRTGDQDTQYF. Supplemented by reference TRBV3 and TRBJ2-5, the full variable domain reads GPKVLQIPSHQIIDMGQMVTLNCDPVSNHLYFYWYKQILGQQMEFLVNFYNGKVMEKSKLFKDQFSVERPDGSYFTLKIQPTALEDSAVYFCASRRTGDQDTQYFGPGTRLLVL.

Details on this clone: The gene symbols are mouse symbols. This CDR3 is CASGLRDERLFF. The covered CDR3 bases are TGTGCCAGCGGCCTCAGGGACGAAAGATTATTT. V gene TRBV13-2 combines with J gene TRBJ1-4, with D possibly being TRBD1 (5 bases). The CDR3 goes on 1 residue after the read ends, and that part is filled in from the germline J gene. Trimming cost V 5 bases and J 6 bases, with 8 bases left between them. In germline, CDR1 is NNHNN, CDR2 SYGAGS (reference sequence). This CDR3 has 12 amino acids.

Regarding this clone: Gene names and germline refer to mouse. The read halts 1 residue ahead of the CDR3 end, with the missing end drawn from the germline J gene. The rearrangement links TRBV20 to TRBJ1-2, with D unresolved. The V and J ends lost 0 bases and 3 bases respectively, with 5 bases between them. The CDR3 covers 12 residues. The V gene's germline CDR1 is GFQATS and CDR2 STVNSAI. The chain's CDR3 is CGARDGHSDYTF. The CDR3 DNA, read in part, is TGTGGTGCTAGGGACGGGCACTCCGACTACACC.

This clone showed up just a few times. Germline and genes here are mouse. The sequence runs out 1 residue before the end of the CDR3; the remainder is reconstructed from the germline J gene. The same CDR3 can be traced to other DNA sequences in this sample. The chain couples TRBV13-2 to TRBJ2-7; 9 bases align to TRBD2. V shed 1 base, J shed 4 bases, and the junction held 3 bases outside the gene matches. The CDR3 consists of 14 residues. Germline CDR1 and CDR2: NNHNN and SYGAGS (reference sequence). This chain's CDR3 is CASGDSLGGYEQYF. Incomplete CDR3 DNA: TGTGCCAGCGGTGATAGCCTGGGGGGGTATGAACAGTAC.

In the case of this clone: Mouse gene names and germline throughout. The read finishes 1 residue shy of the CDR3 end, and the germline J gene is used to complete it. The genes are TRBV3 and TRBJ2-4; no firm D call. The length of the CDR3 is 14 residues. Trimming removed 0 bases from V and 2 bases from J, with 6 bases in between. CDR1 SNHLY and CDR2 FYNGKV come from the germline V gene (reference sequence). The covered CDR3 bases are TGTGCCAGCAGCTTAGCTCGGACTCAAAACACCTTGTAC. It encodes CASSLARTQNTLY. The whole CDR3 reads CASSLARTQNTLYF.

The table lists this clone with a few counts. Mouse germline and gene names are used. Partial CDR3 DNA: TGTGCCAGCAGCCTACAGGGGCTCTCCTATGAACAGTAC. Residues: CASSLQGLSYEQY. The whole CDR3 protein reads CASSLQGLSYEQYF. The chain carries TRBV4 and TRBJ2-7; 7 bases match TRBD1. The CDR3 extends 1 residue past the end of the read, so its final part is completed from the germline J gene. V shed 5 bases and J 0 bases; nucleotides not matched to a gene: 4. The CDR3 is 14 residues long. CDR1 LGHDT and CDR2 YNNKQL come from the germline V gene (reference sequence).

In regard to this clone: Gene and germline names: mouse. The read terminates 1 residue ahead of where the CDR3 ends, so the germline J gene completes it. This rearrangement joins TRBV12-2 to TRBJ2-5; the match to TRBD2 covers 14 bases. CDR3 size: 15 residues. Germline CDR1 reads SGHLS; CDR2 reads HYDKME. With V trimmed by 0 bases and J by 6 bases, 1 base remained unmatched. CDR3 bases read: TGTGCCAGCTCTCTCGGGACTGGGGGGGCGGACACCCAGTAC. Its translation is CASSLGTGGADTQY. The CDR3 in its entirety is CASSLGTGGADTQYF.

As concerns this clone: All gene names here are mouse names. CDR3 loop: CASSRDTYTEVFF. Incomplete CDR3 DNA: TGTGCAAGCAGTCGGGACACCTACACAGAAGTCTTC. The chain couples TRBV16 to TRBJ1-1; weak D call: TRBD1 (6 bases). The DNA ends 1 residue before the CDR3 does, and the rest of the CDR3 is filled in from the germline J gene. Trimming stripped 6 bases from V and 3 bases from J, with 11 bases between. The germline CDR1 and CDR2 sequences are SGHSA and FRNQAP. This CDR3 has 13 residues.

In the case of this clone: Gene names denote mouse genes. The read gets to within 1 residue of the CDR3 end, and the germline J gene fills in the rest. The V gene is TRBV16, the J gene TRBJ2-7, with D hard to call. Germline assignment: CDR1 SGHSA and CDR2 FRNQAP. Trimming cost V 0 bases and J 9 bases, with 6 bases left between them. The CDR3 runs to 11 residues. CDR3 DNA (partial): TGTGCAAGCAGCTTAGATAAGGGACAGTAC. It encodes CASSLDKGQY. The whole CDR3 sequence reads CASSLDKGQYF.

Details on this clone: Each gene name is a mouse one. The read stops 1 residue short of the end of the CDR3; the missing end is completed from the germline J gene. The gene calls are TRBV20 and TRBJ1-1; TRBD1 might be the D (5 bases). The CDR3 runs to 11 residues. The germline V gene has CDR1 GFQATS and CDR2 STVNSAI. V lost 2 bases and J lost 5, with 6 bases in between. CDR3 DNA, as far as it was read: TGTGGTGCTAGGCGGGGGACAGAAGTCTTC. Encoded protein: CGARRGTEVF. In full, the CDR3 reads CGARRGTEVFF.

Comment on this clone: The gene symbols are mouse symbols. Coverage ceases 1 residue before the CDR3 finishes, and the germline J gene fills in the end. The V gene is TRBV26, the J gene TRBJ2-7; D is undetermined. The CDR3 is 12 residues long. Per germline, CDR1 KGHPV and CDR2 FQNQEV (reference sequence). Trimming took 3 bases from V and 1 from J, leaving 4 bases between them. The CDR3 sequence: CASSLQSYEQYF. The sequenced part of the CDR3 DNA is TGTGCCAGCAGTCTACAATCCTATGAACAGTAC.

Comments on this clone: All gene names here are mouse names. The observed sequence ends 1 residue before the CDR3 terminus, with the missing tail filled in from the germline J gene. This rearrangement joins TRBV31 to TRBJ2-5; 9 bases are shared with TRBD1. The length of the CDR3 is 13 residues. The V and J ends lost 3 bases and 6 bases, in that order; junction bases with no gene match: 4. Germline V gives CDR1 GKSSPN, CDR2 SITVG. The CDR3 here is CAWRGQGVDTQYF. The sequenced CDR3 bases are TGTGCCTGGAGGGGACAGGGTGTTGACACCCAGTAC.

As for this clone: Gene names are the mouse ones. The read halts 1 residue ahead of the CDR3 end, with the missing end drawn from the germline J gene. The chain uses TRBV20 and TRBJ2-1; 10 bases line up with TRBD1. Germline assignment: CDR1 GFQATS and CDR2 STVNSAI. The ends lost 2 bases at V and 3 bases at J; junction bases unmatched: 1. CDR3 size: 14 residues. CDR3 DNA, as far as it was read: TGTGGTGCTAGGAGGACAGGGGGCTATGCTGAGCAGTTC. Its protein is CGARRTGGYAEQF. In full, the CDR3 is CGARRTGGYAEQFF.

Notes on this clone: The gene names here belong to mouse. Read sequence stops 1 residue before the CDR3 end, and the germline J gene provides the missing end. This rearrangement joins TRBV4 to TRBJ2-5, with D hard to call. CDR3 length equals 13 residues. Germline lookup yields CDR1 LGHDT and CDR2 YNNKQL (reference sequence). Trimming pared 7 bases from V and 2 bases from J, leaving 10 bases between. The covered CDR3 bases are TGTGCCAGCAAGGAGGGCCCCCAAGACACCCAGTAC. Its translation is CASKEGPQDTQY. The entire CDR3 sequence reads CASKEGPQDTQYF.

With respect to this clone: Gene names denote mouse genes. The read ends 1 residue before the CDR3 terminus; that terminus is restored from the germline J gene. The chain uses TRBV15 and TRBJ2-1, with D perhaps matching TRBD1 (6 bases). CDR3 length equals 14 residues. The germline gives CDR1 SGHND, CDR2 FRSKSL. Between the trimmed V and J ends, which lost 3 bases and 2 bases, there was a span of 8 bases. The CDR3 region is CASSLEGDYAEQFF. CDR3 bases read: TGTGCCAGCAGTTTGGAGGGGGACTATGCTGAGCAGTTC.

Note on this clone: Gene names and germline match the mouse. Here the CDR3 reads CASSSRGVDTQYF. CDR3 DNA, as far as it was read: TGTGCCAGCAGCTCAAGAGGGGTGGACACCCAGTAC. The V call is TRBV4, the J call TRBJ2-5; D perhaps matches TRBD1 (5 bases). The read halts 1 residue ahead of the CDR3 end, with the missing end drawn from the germline J gene. Trimming left V 4 bases short and J 6 bases short, with 11 bases between. The CDR3 loop spans 13 amino acids. Germline V CDR1 and CDR2: LGHDT, YNNKQL (reference sequence). Full variable domain (outside the CDR3, taken from reference TRBV4 and TRBJ2-5): ETAVFQTPNYHVTQVGNEVSFNCKQTLGHDTMYWYKQDSKKLLKIMFSYNNKQLIVNETVPRRFSPQSSDKAHLNLRIKSVEPEDSAVYLCASSSRGVDTQYFGPGTRLLVL.